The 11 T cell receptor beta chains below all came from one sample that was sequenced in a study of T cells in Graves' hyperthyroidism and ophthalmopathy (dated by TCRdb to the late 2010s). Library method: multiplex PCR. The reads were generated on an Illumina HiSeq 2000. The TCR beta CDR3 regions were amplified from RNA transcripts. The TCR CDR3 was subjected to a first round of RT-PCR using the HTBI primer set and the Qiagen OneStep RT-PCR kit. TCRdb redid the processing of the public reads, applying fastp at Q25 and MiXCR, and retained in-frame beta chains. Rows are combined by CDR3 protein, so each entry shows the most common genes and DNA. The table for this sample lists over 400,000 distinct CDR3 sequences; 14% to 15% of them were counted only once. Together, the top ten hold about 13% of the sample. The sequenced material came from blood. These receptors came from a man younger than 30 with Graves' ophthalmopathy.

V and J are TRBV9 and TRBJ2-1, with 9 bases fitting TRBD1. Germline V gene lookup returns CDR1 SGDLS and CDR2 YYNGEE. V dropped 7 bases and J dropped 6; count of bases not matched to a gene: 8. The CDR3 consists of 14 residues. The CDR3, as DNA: TGTGCCAGCGCCGGGACAGGGATAGGCAATGAGCAGTTCTTC. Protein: CASAGTGIGNEQFF.

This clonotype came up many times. DNA for the CDR3: TGTGCCAGCAGTTACACCCTTACAGTAGCCTATGGCTACACCTTC. Protein sequence: CASSYTLTVAYGYTF. The genes are TRBV6-5 and TRBJ1-2, with unresolved D. Germline V gene sequence: CDR1 MNHEY, CDR2 SVGAGI. CDR3 length: 15 residues. Trimming removed 2 bases at V and 4 bases at J, with 14 bases between.

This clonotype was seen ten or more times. The CDR3 region is CASSSGQGLNYGYTF. DNA of the CDR3: TGTGCCAGCAGTTCAGGACAGGGCTTGAACTATGGCTACACCTTC. V and J are TRBV2 and TRBJ1-2; TRBD1 matches at 8 bases. This CDR3 is 15 amino acids long. The V and J ends lost 5 bases and 2 bases, in that order; junction bases with no gene match: 7. From germline, CDR1 is SNHLY and CDR2 FYNNEI.

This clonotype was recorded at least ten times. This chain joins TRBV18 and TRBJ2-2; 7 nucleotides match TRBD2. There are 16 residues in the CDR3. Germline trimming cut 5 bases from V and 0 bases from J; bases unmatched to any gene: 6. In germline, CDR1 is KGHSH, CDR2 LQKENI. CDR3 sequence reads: CASSTPSGANTGELFF. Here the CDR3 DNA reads TGTGCCAGCTCAACCCCTAGCGGTGCGAACACCGGGGAGCTGTTTTTT.

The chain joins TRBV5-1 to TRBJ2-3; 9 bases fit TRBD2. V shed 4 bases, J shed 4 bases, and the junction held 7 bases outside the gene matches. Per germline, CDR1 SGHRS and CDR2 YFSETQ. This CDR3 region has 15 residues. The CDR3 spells CASSPGLAPPDTQYF. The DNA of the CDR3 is TGCGCCAGCAGCCCGGGACTAGCCCCCCCAGATACGCAGTATTTT. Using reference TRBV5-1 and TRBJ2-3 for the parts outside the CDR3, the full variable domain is KAGVTQTPRYLIKTRGQQVTLSCSPISGHRSVSWYQQTPGQGLQFLFEYFSETQRNKGNFPGRFSGRQFSNSRSEMNVSTLELGDSALYLCASSPGLAPPDTQYFGPGTRLTVL.

The CDR3 spells CAISEGAANQPQHF. DNA of the CDR3: TGTGCCATCAGTGAGGGGGCGGCCAATCAGCCCCAGCATTTT. The chain uses TRBV10-3 and TRBJ1-5; the D gene is possibly TRBD1 (5 bases). Germline CDR1 is ENHRY and CDR2 is SYGVKD. CDR3 length: 14 amino acids. Trimming removed 2 bases at V and 3 bases at J, with 8 bases between.

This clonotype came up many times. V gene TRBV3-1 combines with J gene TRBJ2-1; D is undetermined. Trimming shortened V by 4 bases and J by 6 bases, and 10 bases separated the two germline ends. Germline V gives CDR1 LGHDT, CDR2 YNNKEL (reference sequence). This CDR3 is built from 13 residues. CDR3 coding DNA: TGTGCCAGCAGCCTTACCTTGGGCAATGAGCAGTTCTTC. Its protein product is CASSLTLGNEQFF.

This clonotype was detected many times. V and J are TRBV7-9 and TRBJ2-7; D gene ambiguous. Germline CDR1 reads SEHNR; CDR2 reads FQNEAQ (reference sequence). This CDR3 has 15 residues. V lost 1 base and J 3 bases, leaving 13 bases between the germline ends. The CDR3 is CASSLVRHSDYEQYF. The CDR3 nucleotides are TGTGCCAGCAGCTTAGTCCGGCACTCTGACTACGAGCAGTACTTC.

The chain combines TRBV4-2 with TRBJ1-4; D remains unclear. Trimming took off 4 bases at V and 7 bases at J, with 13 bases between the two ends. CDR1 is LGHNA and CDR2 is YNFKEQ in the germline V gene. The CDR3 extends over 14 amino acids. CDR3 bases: TGTGCCAGCAGCCTAAAGGGCAGGTCTGAAAAACTGTTTTTT. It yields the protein CASSLKGRSEKLFF.

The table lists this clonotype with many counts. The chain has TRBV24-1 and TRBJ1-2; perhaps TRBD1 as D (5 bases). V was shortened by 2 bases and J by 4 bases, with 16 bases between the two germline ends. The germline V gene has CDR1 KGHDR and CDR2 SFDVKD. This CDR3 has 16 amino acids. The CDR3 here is CATSDSDSSDSYGYTF. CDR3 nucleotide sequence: TGTGCCACCAGTGATTCAGACAGTTCCGATTCCTATGGCTACACCTTC.

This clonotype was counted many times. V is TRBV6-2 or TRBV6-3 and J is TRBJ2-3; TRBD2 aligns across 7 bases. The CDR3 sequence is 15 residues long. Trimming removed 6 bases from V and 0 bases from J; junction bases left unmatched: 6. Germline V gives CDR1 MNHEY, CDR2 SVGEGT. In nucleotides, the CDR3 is TGTGCCAGCAGAGAACCTAGCGGTAGCACAGATACGCAGTATTTT. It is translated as CASREPSGSTDTQYF.